This T cell receptor beta chain was sequenced in a study of blood T cell repertoires in COVID-19. The table came from immunoSEQ multiplex PCR; TCRdb's copy has only in-frame clones and leaves some out. Of some 530,000 clones listed, approximately 83% were seen once; the top ten hold under 4%. V lost 6 bases, J lost 3 bases, and 11 bases stayed unmatched. The germline CDR1 and CDR2 sequences are MDHEN and SYDVKM. This CDR3 has 15 residues. The rearrangement joins TRBV28 to TRBJ2-7; 7 nucleotides match TRBD1. This sequence originates from a human donor in a cohort sampled during active COVID-19. Sequences were obtained from peripheral blood. The CDR3 DNA reads as TGTGCCAGCAGCCCTAACCGGGACAGACACTACGAGCAGTACTTC. This translates into CASSPNRDRHYEQYF.